This T cell receptor beta chain was sequenced for a study of blood T cells in healthy people across ages. Study-wide points: TCR beta diversity was tightly associated with the proportion of naive T cells. Both higher diversity and more naive CD4+ cells marked long-lived donors when set against aged donors. Conclusively comparing naive with antigen-experienced cells was impossible with unsorted PBMCs.

Germline V CDR1 and CDR2: MDHEN, SYDVKM. CDR3 length: 16 residues. The germline V and J ends were trimmed by 5 bases and 6 bases, with 21 bases remaining between them. On this clonotype itself: The antigen is unknown.

Alongside a J-beta primer mix, a sample-barcoded 5' primer served in a second PCR lasting about 7 to 12 cycles. All samples yielded 3 million or more CDR3-containing paired-end reads. Via MiXCR, TCRdb re-called the 5' RACE reads, giving one row per CDR3 protein. This table has about 1,500,000 distinct CDR3 sequences, approximately 42% appearing once. Sequenced input: blood. The chain recombines TRBV28 with TRBJ2-3; TRBD2 is a possible D gene (5 bases). The receptor's source is a woman between 18 and 30 years old in good health. The CDR3, as DNA: TGTGCCAGCAGTATACTGACAAGCCAGACGGGGGATACGCAGTATTTT. This codes for CASSILTSQTGDTQYF.